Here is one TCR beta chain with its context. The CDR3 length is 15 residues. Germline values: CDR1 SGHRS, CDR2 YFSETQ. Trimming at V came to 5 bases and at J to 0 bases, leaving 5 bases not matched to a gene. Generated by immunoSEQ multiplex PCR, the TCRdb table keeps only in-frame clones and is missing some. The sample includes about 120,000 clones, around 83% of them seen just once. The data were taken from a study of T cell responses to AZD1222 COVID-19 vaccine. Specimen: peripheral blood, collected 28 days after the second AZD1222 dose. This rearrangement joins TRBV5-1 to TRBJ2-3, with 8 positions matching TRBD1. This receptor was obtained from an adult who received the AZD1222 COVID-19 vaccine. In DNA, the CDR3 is TGCGCCAGCAGGACAGGGGACAGAAGCACAGATACGCAGTATTTT. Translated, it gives CASRTGDRSTDTQYF. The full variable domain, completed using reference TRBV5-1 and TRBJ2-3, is KAGVTQTPRYLIKTRGQQVTLSCSPISGHRSVSWYQQTPGQGLQFLFEYFSETQRNKGNFPGRFSGRQFSNSRSEMNVSTLELGDSALYLCASRTGDRSTDTQYFGPGTRLTVL.